The sample holds many counts of the clone carrying this TCR beta chain. Its antigen is as yet unknown. This specimen belongs to a study of neurological immune-mediated disorders. General observations from the study: Phylogenetic grouping assigned the repertoires of 18 of 34 multiple sclerosis patients to a single cluster of related CDR3 sequences. This cluster may be a repertoire-level signature. The greatest TCR clonal expansion occurred in HTLV-1-associated myelopathy and the least in multiple sclerosis, which fell below healthy controls.

Noted time point: longitudinal time-point 1 (baseline). Source material was 2 million unsorted PBMCs, stored at -80 °C in RNAlater. Unmatched junction bases numbered 8, after V lost 1 base and J lost 5 bases. The V gene's germline CDR1 is DFQATT and CDR2 SNEGSKA (reference sequence). The length of the CDR3 is 16 residues. cDNA was made by 5'RACE with 10-nucleotide random UMIs. TCRdb reprocessed the 5' RACE reads via MiXCR and lists one record per CDR3 protein. The table includes tens of thousands of distinct CDR3 sequences, roughly 3.1% detected once. The sample was PBMCs. The TCR comes from a woman between 55 and 75 years old with multiple sclerosis. The chain links TRBV20-1 to TRBJ2-1; 10 bases agree with TRBD2. CDR3 nucleotide sequence: TGCAGTGCTAGAGCATTAGGACTAGCGGTAAACAATGAGCAGTTCTTC. Translation gives CSARALGLAVNNEQFF.